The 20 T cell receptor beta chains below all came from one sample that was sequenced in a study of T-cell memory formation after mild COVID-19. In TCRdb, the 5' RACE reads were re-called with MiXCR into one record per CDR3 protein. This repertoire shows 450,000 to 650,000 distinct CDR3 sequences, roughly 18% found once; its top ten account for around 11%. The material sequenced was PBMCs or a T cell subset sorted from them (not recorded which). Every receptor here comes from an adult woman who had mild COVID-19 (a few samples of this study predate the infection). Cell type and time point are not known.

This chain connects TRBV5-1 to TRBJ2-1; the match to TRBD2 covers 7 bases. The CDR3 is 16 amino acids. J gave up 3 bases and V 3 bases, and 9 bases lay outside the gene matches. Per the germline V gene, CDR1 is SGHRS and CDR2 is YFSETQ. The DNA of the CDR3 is TGCGCCAGCAGCTGGGGAGGGAGGGCCGTCTACAATGAGCAGTTCTTC. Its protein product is CASSWGGRAVYNEQFF.

The CDR3 DNA sequence: TGTGCCAGCACCCGAGGGGGCAGCTCCTACGAGCAGTACTTC. It encodes CASTRGGSSYEQYF. V and J are TRBV12-3 or TRBV12-4 and TRBJ2-7; 7 nucleotides align to TRBD1. The ends lost 7 bases at V and 0 bases at J; junction bases unmatched: 6. The CDR3 is 14 amino acids.

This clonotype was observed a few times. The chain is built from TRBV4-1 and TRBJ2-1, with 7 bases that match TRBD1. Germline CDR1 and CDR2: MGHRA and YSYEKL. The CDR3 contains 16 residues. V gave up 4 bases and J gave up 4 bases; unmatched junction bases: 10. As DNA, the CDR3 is TGCGCCAGCAGCCGCTCGGGACAGAGACGATACAATGAGCAGTTCTTC. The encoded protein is CASSRSGQRRYNEQFF.

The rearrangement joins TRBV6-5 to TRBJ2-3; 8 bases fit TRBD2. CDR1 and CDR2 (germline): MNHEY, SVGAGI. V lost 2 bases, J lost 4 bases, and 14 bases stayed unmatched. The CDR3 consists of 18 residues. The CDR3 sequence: CASSYTSYGRAKADTQYF. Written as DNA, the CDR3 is TGTGCCAGCAGTTACACCTCGTACGGGAGGGCTAAGGCAGATACGCAGTATTTT.

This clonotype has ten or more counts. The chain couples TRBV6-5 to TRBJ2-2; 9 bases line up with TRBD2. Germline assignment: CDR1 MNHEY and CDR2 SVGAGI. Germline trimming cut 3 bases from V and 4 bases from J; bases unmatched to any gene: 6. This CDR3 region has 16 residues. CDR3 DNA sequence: TGTGCCAGCAGTTATGGGCTAGCGGGACCCACCGGGGAGCTGTTTTTT. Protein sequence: CASSYGLAGPTGELFF.

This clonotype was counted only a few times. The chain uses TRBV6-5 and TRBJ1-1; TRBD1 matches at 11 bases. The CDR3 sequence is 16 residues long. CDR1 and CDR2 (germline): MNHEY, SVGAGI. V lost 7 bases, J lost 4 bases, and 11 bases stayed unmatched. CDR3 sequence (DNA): TGTGCCAGCACCTCTCCCTTTGGGACAGGGGGCACTGAAGCTTTCTTT. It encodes CASTSPFGTGGTEAFF.

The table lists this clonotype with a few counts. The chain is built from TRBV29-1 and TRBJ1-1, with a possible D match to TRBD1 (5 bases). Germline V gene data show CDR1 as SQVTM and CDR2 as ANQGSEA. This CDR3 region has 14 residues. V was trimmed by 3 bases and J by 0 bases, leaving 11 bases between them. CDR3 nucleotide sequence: TGCAGCGTTGATTCAGGGAATATGAACACTGAAGCTTTCTTT. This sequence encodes CSVDSGNMNTEAFF.

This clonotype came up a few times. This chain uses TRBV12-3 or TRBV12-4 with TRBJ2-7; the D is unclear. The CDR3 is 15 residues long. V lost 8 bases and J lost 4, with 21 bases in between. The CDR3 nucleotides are TGTGCCAGCGGAAGTTGGGCAGCTAATCCATACGAGCAGTACTTC. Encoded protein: CASGSWAANPYEQYF.

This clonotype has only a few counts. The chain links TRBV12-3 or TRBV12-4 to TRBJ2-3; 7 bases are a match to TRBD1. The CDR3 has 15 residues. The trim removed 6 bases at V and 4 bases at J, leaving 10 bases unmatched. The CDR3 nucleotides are TGTGCCAGCAGCCGGTCGACAGGGACGTCAGATACGCAGTATTTT. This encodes CASSRSTGTSDTQYF.

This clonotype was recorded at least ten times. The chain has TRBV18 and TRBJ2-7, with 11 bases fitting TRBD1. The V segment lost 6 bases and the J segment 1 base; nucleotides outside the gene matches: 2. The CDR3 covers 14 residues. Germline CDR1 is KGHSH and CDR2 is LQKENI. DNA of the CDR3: TGTGCCAGCTCCGGGACAGGGGGTTCCTACGAGCAGTACTTC. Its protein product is CASSGTGGSYEQYF.

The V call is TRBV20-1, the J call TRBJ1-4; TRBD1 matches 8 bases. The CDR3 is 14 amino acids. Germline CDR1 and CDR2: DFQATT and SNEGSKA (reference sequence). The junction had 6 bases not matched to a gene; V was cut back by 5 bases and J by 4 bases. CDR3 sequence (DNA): TGCAGTGCTGAATTGGACAGGGATAATGAAAAACTGTTTTTT. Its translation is CSAELDRDNEKLFF.

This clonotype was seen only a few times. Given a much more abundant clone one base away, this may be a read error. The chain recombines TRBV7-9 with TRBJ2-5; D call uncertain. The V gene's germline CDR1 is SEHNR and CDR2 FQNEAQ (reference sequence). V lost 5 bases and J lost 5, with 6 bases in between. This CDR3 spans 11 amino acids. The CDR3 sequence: CASSVSETQYF. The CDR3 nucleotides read TGTGCCAGCAGCGTGTCGGAGACCCAGTACTTC.

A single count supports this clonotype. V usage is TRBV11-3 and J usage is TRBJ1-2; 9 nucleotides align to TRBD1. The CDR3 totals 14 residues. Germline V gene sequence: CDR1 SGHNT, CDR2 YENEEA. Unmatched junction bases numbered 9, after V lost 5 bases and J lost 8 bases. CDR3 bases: TGTGCCAGCAGCCCGTCGACAGGGGGAGGCGGCTACACCTTC. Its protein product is CASSPSTGGGGYTF.

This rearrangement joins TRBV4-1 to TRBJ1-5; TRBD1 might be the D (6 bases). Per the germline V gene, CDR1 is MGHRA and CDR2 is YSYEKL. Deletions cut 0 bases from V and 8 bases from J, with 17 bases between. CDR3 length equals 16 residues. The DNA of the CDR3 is TGCGCCAGCAGCCAAGATCAAGCAGGGGATATCAAGCCCCAGCATTTT. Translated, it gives CASSQDQAGDIKPQHF.

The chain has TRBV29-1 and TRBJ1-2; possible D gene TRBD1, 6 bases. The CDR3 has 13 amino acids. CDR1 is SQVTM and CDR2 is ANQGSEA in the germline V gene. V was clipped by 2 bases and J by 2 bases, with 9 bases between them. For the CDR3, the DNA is TGCAGCGTTGAACTCAGGGGAAACTATGGCTACACCTTC. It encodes CSVELRGNYGYTF.

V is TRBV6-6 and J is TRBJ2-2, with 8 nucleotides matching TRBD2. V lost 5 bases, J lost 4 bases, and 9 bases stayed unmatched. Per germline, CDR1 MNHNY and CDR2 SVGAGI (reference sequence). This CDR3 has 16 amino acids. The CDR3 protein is CASSPPAAGGTGELFF. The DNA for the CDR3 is TGTGCCAGCAGTCCCCCCGCGGCGGGAGGCACCGGGGAGCTGTTTTTT.

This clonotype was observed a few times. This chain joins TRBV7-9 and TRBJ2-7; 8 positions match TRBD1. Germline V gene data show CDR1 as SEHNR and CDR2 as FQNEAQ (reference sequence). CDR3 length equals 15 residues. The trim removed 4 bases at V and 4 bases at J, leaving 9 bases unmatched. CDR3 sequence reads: CASSSPGTGDYEQYF. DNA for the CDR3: TGTGCCAGCAGCTCCCCCGGGACAGGTGATTACGAGCAGTACTTC.

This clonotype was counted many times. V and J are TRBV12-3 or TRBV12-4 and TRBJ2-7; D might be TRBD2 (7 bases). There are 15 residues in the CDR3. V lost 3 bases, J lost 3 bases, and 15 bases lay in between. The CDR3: CASSFQGGAVYEQYF. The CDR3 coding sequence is TGTGCCAGCAGTTTCCAAGGGGGGGCGGTCTACGAGCAGTACTTC.

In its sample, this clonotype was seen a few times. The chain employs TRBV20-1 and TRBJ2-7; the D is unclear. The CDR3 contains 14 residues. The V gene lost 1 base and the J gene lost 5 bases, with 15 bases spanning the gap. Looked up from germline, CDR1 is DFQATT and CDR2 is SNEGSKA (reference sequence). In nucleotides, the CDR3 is TGCAGTGCTAGAGGACGAGATGTTGTGGACGAGCAGTACTTC. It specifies CSARGRDVVDEQYF.

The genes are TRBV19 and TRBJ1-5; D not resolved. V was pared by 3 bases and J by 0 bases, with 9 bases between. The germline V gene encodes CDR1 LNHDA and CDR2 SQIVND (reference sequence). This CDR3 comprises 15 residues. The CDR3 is CASSIRSSSNQPQHF. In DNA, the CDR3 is TGTGCCAGTAGTATCCGGAGTTCTAGCAATCAGCCCCAGCATTTT. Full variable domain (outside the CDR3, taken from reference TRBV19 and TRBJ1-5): DGGITQSPKYLFRKEGQNVTLSCEQNLNHDAMYWYRQDPGQGLRLIYYSQIVNDFQKGDIAEGYSVSREKKESFPLTVTSAQKNPTAFYLCASSIRSSSNQPQHFGDGTRLSIL.